This TCR gamma chain came from a study of γδ T cells in repeated Plasmodium falciparum infection. Whole-study context: Malian repertoires were sampled cross-sectionally without transmission and longitudinally through febrile malaria.

Trimming cost V 3 bases and J 5 bases; bases outside gene matches: 7. The CDR3 totals 13 residues. Germline loops: CDR1 EGSNGY, CDR2 YDSYNSKV. Vgamma9/Vdelta2+ and Vdelta2-negative gammadelta T cells were flow-sorted from PBMC for bulk sequencing. To note about this clone: The protein given by TCRdb reflects a much larger clone and differs at residue 8 from this DNA's translation, likely from a read error; the protein shown is the DNA's translation.

TCRdb repeated clone calling on the multiplex PCR reads with CATT. The sample has roughly 32,000 gamma-chain clones, 1.4% seen once. This clonotype was sampled from a pool of human donors (malaria-infected and uninfected, not separated). The chain uses TRGV2 and TRGJ1 or TRGJ2. TCRdb leaves out the J gene; it was filled in here by matching the DNA to germline. Sequencing was done on a sample of gamma-delta T cells from blood. The CDR3 DNA is TGTGCCACCTGGGACTTATGGGATTATAAGAAACTCTTT. This translates into CATWDLWDYKKLF.